This T cell receptor beta chain was obtained from a study of patients and donors after allogeneic stem cell transplantation (TCRdb year 2020). V trim: 4 bases; J trim: 6 bases; unmatched bases: 3. Taken from the germline V gene, the CDR1 and CDR2 loops are MGHDK and SYGVNS. From its cysteine to its phenylalanine, the CDR3 spans 13 amino acids. The only DNA kept is the CDR3, 39 bases in frame from the first base. The protocol used for the library was RT-PCR. TCRdb shows the sequencer as NextSeq 550. TCRdb ran its own pipeline on the public reads, namely fastp trimming at Q25 and MiXCR clone calling, and kept in-frame beta chains. Entries that share a CDR3 protein sequence are merged under the most common genes and DNA. Present in this sample are about 960,000 distinct CDR3 sequences, over 15% of which were seen just once. The ten largest clones take up around 6% of the sample. This clonotype occurred a few times. No antigen is known for it. Per-base qualities were not stored, and no clone one base away is much larger.

Input material: blood, either unsorted or a sorted T cell fraction (not recorded which). Here the chain combines TRBV25-1 and TRBJ1-2; 9 bases in the junction line up with TRBD1. This receptor was taken from a human donor who was either an allogeneic HSCT recipient or a stem cell or donor lymphocyte infusion donor (not recorded which). It is not recorded whose cells these are; they may come from a transplant donor. The DNA sequence reads TGTGCCAGCAGTGGAGGGACAGGGAATGGCTACACCTTC. This gives the protein CASSGGTGNGYTF.